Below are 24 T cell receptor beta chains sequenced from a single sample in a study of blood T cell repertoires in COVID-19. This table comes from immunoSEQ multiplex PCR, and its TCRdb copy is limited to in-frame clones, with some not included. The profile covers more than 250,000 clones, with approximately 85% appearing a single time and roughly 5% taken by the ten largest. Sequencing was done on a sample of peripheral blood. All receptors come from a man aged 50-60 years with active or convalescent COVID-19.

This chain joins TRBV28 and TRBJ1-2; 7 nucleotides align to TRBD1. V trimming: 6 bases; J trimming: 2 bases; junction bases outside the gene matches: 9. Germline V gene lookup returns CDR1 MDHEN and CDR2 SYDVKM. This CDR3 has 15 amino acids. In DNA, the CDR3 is TGTGCCAGCAGCACCCCGGGACAGATGAACTATGGCTACACCTTC. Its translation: CASSTPGQMNYGYTF.

The CDR3 spells CASSTGWAEAFF. In nucleotides, the CDR3 is TGTGCCTCTTCCACAGGGTGGGCTGAAGCTTTCTTT. The chain recombines TRBV2 with TRBJ1-1, with D perhaps TRBD1 (6 bases). Deletions cut 11 bases from V and 6 bases from J, with 16 bases between. Per germline, CDR1 SNHLY and CDR2 FYNNEI. This CDR3 is built from 12 residues.

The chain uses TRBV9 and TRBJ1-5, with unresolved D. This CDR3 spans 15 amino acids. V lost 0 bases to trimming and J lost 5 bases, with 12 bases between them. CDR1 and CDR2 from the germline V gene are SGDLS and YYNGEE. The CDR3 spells CASSVGESFYQPQHF. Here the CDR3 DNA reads TGTGCCAGCAGCGTAGGGGAGAGCTTTTATCAGCCCCAGCATTTT.

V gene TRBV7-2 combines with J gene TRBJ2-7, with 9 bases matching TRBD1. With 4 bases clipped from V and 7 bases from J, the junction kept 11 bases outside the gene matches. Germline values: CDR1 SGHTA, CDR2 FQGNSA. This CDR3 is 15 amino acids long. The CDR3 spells CASSSSSGTGSEQYF. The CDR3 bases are TGTGCCAGCAGCTCATCGAGCGGGACAGGGAGTGAGCAGTACTTC.

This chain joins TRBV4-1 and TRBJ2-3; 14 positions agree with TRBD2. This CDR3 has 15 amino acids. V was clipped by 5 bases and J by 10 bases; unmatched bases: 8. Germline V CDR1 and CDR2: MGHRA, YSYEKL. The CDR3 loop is CASSDTGLAGVAQYF. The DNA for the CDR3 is TGCGCCAGCAGCGACACGGGACTAGCGGGAGTGGCGCAGTATTTT.

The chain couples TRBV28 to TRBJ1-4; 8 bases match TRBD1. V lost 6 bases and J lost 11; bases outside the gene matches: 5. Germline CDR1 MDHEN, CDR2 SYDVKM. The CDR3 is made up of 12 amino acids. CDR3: CASSTRGPKLFF. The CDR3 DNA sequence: TGTGCCAGCAGCACCAGGGGGCCTAAACTGTTTTTT.

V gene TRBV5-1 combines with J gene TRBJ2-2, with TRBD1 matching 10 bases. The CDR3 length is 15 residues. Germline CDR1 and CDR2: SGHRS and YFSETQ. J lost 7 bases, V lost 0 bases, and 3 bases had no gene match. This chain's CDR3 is CASSLAGQGVGELFF. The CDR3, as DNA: TGCGCCAGCAGCTTGGCCGGACAGGGGGTCGGGGAGCTGTTTTTT.

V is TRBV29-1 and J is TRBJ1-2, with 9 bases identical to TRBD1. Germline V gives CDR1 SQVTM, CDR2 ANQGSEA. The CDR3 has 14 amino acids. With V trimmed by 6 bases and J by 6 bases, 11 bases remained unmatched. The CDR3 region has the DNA TGCAGCGTGGATCGAGACAGGGGGGACGATGGCTACACCTTC. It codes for CSVDRDRGDDGYTF.

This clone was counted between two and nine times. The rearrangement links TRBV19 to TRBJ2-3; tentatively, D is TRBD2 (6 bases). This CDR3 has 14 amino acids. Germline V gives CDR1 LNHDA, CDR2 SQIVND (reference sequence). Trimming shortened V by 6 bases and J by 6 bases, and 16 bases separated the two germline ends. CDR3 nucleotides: TGTGCCAGTAGGTCGAGGGAGGATGATGATACGCAGTATTTT. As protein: CASRSREDDDTQYF.

The DNA for the CDR3 is TGTGCCAGCAGCCATGGAGCGGTCTTCCCAGATACGCAGTATTTT. This gives the protein CASSHGAVFPDTQYF. V usage is TRBV9 and J usage is TRBJ2-3; possible D gene TRBD2, 5 bases. The germline gives CDR1 SGDLS, CDR2 YYNGEE. CDR3 length: 15 residues. V was pared by 4 bases and J by 4 bases, with 16 bases between. The complete variable domain, with remaining parts taken from reference TRBV9 and TRBJ2-3, reads DSGVTQTPKHLITATGQRVTLRCSPRSGDLSVYWYQQSLDQGLQFLIQYYNGEERAKGNILERFSAQQFPDLHSELNLSSLELGDSALYFCASSHGAVFPDTQYFGPGTRLTVL.

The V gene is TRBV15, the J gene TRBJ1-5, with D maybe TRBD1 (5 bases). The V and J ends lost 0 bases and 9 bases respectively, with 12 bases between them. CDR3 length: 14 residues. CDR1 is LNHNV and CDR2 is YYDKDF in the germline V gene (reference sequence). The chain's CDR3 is CATSREGFGGPQHF. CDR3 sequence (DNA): TGTGCCACCAGCAGAGAAGGTTTCGGGGGGCCCCAGCATTTT.

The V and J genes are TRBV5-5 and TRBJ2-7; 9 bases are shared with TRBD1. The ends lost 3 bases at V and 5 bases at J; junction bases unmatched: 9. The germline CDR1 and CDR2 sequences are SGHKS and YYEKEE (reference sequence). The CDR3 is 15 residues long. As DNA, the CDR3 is TGTGCCAGCAGCTGGGGCGTCGGGACAGGGAACGAGCAGTACTTC. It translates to CASSWGVGTGNEQYF.

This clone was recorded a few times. The CDR3 bases are TGTGCCAGCAGTTTATCTCCAGCGACCTATGGCTACACCTTC. It codes for CASSLSPATYGYTF. The chain combines TRBV28 with TRBJ1-2; D gene uncertain. Germline V gene lookup returns CDR1 MDHEN and CDR2 SYDVKM. Trimming took off 1 base at V and 4 bases at J, with 10 bases between the two ends. The CDR3 consists of 14 residues.

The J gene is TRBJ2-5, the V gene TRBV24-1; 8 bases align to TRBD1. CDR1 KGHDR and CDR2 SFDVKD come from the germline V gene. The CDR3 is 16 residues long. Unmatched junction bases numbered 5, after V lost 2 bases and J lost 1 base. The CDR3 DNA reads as TGTGCCACCAGTGATTCCCCAGGGGGCAGCCAAGAGACCCAGTACTTC. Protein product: CATSDSPGGSQETQYF.

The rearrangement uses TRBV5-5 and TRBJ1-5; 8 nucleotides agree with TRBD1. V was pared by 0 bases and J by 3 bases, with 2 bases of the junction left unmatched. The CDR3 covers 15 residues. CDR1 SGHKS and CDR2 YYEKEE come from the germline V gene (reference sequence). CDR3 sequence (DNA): TGTGCCAGCAGCTTGGCAGGGGGCGTCAATCAGCCCCAGCATTTT. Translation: CASSLAGGVNQPQHF. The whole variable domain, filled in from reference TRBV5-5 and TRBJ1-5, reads DAGVTQSPTHLIKTRGQQVTLRCSPISGHKSVSWYQQVLGQGPQFIFQYYEKEERGRGNFPDRFSARQFPNYSSELNVNALLLGDSALYLCASSLAGGVNQPQHFGDGTRLSIL.

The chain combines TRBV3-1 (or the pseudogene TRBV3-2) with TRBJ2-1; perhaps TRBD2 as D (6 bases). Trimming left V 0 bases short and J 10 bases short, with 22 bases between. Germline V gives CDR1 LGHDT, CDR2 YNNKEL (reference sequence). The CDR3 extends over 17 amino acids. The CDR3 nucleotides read TGTGCCAGCAGCCAAGACCAGAACCCCACTCCGCGGGGCGAGCAGTTCTTC. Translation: CASSQDQNPTPRGEQFF.

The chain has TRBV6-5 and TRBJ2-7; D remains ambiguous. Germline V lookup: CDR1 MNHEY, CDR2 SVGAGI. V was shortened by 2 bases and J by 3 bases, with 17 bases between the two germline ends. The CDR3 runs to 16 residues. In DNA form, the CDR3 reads TGTGCCAGCAGTTACCCCCTCGGCTCCCCAGGCTACGAGCAGTACTTC. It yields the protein CASSYPLGSPGYEQYF.

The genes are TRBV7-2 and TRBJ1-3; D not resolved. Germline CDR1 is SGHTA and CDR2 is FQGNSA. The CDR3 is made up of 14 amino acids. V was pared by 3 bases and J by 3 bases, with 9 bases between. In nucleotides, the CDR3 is TGTGCCAGCAGCTTGAGGCGATTTGGAAACACCATATATTTT. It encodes CASSLRRFGNTIYF.

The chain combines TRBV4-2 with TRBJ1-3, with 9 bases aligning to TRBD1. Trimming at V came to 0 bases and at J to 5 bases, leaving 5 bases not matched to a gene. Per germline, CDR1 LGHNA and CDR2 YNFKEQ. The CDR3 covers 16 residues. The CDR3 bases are TGTGCCAGCAGCCAAGATCGTGGGACAGGGAGAAACACCATATATTTT. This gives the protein CASSQDRGTGRNTIYF.

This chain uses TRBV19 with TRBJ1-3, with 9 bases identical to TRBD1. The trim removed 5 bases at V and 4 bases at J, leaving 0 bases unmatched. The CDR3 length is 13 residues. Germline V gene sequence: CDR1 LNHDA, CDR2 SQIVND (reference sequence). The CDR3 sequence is CASSGQGGNTIYF. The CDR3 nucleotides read TGTGCCAGTAGTGGACAGGGGGGAAACACCATATATTTT.

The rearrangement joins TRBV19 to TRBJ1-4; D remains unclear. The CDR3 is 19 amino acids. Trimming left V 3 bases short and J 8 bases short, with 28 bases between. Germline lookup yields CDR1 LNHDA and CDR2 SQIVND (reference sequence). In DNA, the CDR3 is TGTGCCAGTAGTATCTCTCCCCAAGGAGGCAGACGGTGGTTGGAAAAACTGTTTTTT. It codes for CASSISPQGGRRWLEKLFF.

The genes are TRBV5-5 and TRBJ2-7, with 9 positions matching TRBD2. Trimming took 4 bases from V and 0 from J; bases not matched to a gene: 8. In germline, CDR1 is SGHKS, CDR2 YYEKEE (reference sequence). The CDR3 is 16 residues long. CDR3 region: CASSRSSGISSYEQYF. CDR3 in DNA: TGTGCCAGCAGCAGGTCTAGCGGGATAAGCTCCTACGAGCAGTACTTC.

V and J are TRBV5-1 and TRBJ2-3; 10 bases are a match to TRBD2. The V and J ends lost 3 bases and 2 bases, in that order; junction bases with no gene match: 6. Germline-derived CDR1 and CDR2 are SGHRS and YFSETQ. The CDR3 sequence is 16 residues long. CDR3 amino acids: CASSSGLAANTDTQYF. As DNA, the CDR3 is TGCGCCAGCAGCTCCGGACTAGCGGCTAACACAGATACGCAGTATTTT.

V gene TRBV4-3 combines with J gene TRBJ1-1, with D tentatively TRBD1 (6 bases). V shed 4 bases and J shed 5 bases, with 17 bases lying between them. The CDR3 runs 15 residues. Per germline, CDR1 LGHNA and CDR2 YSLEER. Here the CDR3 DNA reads TGCGCCAGCAGCCGAACCCTACAGGGAGGGACTGAAGCTTTCTTT. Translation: CASSRTLQGGTEAFF.